The subject of this entry is one T cell receptor (beta chain). The CDR3 totals 15 residues. V lost 8 bases, J lost 4 bases, and 8 bases stayed unmatched. CDR1 and CDR2 (germline): MDHEN, SYDVKM. Researchers ran the PCR with 60 Vbeta and 13 Jbeta primers. TCRdb's copy holds only in-frame clones and misses some; the assay was immunoSEQ multiplex PCR. The sample contains about 120,000 clones, 65% to 80% of which appear only once. The entry originates in a study of cytomegalovirus exposure and HLA in healthy donors. The source is a middle-aged man in good health and CMV-seropositive. The rearrangement joins TRBV28 to TRBJ1-5, with TRBD1 matching 10 bases. Sequencing was carried out using PBMCs. This chain's CDR3 is CASYPPGQGNQPQHF. The CDR3 coding sequence is TGTGCCAGCTACCCTCCGGGACAGGGGAATCAGCCCCAGCATTTT.